One sample yielded the 26 T cell receptor beta chains listed below, sequenced in a study of PD-1 blockade in classical Hodgkin lymphoma. Every one of the patients relapsed after autologous stem cell transplantation (brentuximab vedotin exposure was variable). The data were produced by immunoSEQ multiplex PCR, yet TCRdb's version contains in-frame clones alone and is incomplete. This sample carries tens of thousands of clones, 83% of them seen once, and the ten largest clones take 20% to 25%. The sequences come from peripheral blood mononuclear cells (PBMCs), collected before the second cycle of nivolumab. All receptors derive from a human donor with classical Hodgkin lymphoma.

The chain employs TRBV28 and TRBJ1-2, with TRBD1 as a possible D gene (5 bases). Per the germline V gene, CDR1 is MDHEN and CDR2 is SYDVKM. Deletions cut 10 bases from V and 8 bases from J, with 20 bases between. CDR3 length: 13 residues. The CDR3 sequence: CATRLGGNKGYTF. The DNA of the CDR3 is TGTGCCACCAGGTTGGGGGGGAATAAGGGCTACACCTTC.

The genes are TRBV7-8 and TRBJ2-1; D gene uncertain. The CDR3 covers 11 residues. The germline V gene encodes CDR1 SGHVS and CDR2 FQNEAQ. Trimming shortened V by 1 base and J by 10 bases, and 5 bases separated the two germline ends. CDR3 sequence (DNA): TGTGCCAGCAGCTTAGTCCACGAGCAGTTCTTC. It codes for CASSLVHEQFF. Supplemented by reference TRBV7-8 and TRBJ2-1, the full variable domain reads GAGVSQSPRYKVAKRGQDVALRCDPISGHVSLFWYQQALGQGPEFLTYFQNEAQLDKSGLPSDRFFAERPEGSVSTLKIQRTQQEDSAVYLCASSLVHEQFFGPGTRLTVL.

The rearrangement joins TRBV6-6 to TRBJ1-5, with 7 bases that match TRBD1. Germline V gives CDR1 MNHNY, CDR2 SVGAGI (reference sequence). This CDR3 has 14 residues. J lost 0 bases, V lost 6 bases, and 2 bases had no gene match. The CDR3 nucleotides read TGTGCCAGCAGGCCAGGGGGTAGCAATCAGCCCCAGCATTTT. As protein: CASRPGGSNQPQHF.

With regard to this clone: Other nucleotide sequences from this sample produce the same CDR3. V is TRBV30 and J is TRBJ2-2; D not resolved. Germline V CDR1 and CDR2: GTSNPN, SVGIG (reference sequence). The CDR3 sequence is 13 residues long. V was clipped by 0 bases and J by 1 base, with 3 bases between them. CDR3 loop: CAWSVLNTGELFF. CDR3 nucleotide sequence: TGTGCCTGGAGTGTGCTGAACACCGGGGAGCTGTTTTTT.

This sequence joins TRBV4-2 and TRBJ2-1; 10 nucleotides align to TRBD2. This CDR3 has 16 residues. The germline V gene has CDR1 LGHNA and CDR2 YNFKEQ. V was pared by 4 bases and J by 7 bases, with 10 bases of the junction left unmatched. CDR3 DNA sequence: TGTGCCAGCAGCCCGACTGGGACTAGCGTCCCAAATGAGCAGTTCTTC. Amino acid sequence: CASSPTGTSVPNEQFF.

The J gene is TRBJ2-3, the V gene TRBV4-1; maybe TRBD2 (5 bases). Germline V gives CDR1 MGHRA, CDR2 YSYEKL. CDR3 size: 14 residues. Trimming took 0 bases from V and 11 from J, leaving 15 bases between them. CDR3: CASSQDERGLGQYF. In DNA form, the CDR3 reads TGCGCCAGCAGCCAAGATGAACGGGGTTTGGGGCAGTATTTT.

The rearrangement uses TRBV30 and TRBJ1-5; D is possibly TRBD1 (6 bases). The ends were cut back, 2 bases at V and 6 bases at J, with 14 bases in the middle. Germline CDR1 reads GTSNPN; CDR2 reads SVGIG (reference sequence). CDR3 length equals 14 residues. CDR3 amino acids: CAWSSVGGPQPQHF. The CDR3 DNA sequence: TGTGCCTGGAGTTCGGTAGGGGGGCCTCAGCCCCAGCATTTT.

The chain links TRBV5-1 to TRBJ1-1, with a possible D match to TRBD1 (6 bases). This CDR3 is built from 15 residues. Deletions cut 0 bases from V and 4 bases from J, with 13 bases between. Germline loops: CDR1 SGHRS, CDR2 YFSETQ. CDR3 sequence (DNA): TGCGCCAGCAGCTTGGGACCAGGGGTCCGCACTGAAGCTTTCTTT. Translating it yields CASSLGPGVRTEAFF.

The rearrangement links TRBV6-5 to TRBJ1-1, with D maybe TRBD1 (6 bases). The CDR3 contains 15 residues. The V gene lost 6 bases and the J gene lost 5 bases, with 19 bases spanning the gap. CDR1 is MNHEY and CDR2 is SVGAGI in the germline V gene. CDR3 in amino acids: CASSPDPTGTTEAFF. For the CDR3, the DNA is TGTGCCAGCAGCCCCGACCCGACCGGGACAACTGAAGCTTTCTTT.

The chain has TRBV7-9 and TRBJ1-2; 9 positions match TRBD1. The CDR3 length is 14 residues. Unmatched junction bases numbered 3, after V lost 5 bases and J lost 2 bases. Per germline, CDR1 SEHNR and CDR2 FQNEAQ (reference sequence). This chain's CDR3 is CASSLGTGNYGYTF. CDR3 nucleotide sequence: TGTGCCAGCAGCCTCGGGACAGGGAACTATGGCTACACCTTC.

The rearrangement uses TRBV12-2 and TRBJ2-3; TRBD2 reflects the table's D call only, with no check against the DNA. TRBV12-2 is an annotated pseudogene. This CDR3 is built from 16 residues. The CDR3 here is CASRLVLRGSTDTQYF. The CDR3 nucleotides are TGTGCAAGTCGCTTAGTTTTGCGGGGGAGCACAGATACGCAGTATTTT.

The chain uses TRBV18 and TRBJ2-2, with D hard to call. The germline V and J ends were trimmed by 5 bases and 0 bases, with 1 base remaining between them. The CDR3 runs to 12 residues. From germline, CDR1 is KGHSH and CDR2 LQKENI. CDR3 loop: CASSANTGELFF. CDR3 DNA sequence: TGTGCCAGCTCAGCGAACACCGGGGAGCTGTTTTTT.

The V and J genes are TRBV28 and TRBJ1-2, with D maybe TRBD1 (5 bases). Trimming pared 4 bases from V and 4 bases from J, leaving 10 bases between. CDR1 and CDR2 (germline): MDHEN, SYDVKM. The CDR3 covers 13 residues. The CDR3 coding sequence is TGTGCCAGCAGTTGGGGCAGAACCTATGGCTACACCTTC. Translated, it gives CASSWGRTYGYTF.

In DNA, the CDR3 is TGCAGCGTTGAAGAGGTGAACTCTGGAAACACCATATATTTT. As protein: CSVEEVNSGNTIYF. The chain uses TRBV29-1 and TRBJ1-3; D remains ambiguous. In germline, CDR1 is SQVTM, CDR2 ANQGSEA. The CDR3 runs to 14 residues. Trimming pared 0 bases from V and 0 bases from J, leaving 6 bases between.

This chain connects TRBV7-9 to TRBJ1-5; 7 nucleotides match TRBD1. The CDR3 is 15 amino acids. Per the germline V gene, CDR1 is SEHNR and CDR2 is FQNEAQ (reference sequence). The ends lost 5 bases at V and 2 bases at J; junction bases unmatched: 6. For the CDR3, the DNA is TGTGCCAGCAGCACAGGGGAATCCGGCAATCAGCCCCAGCATTTT. Its translation: CASSTGESGNQPQHF.

The chain has TRBV19 and TRBJ1-5; D gene uncertain. In germline, CDR1 is LNHDA, CDR2 SQIVND (reference sequence). This CDR3 comprises 15 residues. The V end was cut by 8 bases, the J end by 0 bases, with 14 bases between. In nucleotides, the CDR3 is TGTGCCAGTCGGGCGACCGAAAATAGCAATCAGCCCCAGCATTTT. This gives the protein CASRATENSNQPQHF.

Notes on this clone: Other DNA sequences within the sample encode an identical CDR3. This rearrangement joins TRBV27 to TRBJ2-1, with 9 positions matching TRBD2. This CDR3 comprises 15 residues. Germline-derived CDR1 and CDR2 are MNHEY and SMNVEV (reference sequence). V lost 3 bases and J lost 6; bases outside the gene matches: 6. CDR3 protein: CASSLFAGGFNEQFF. The CDR3 DNA is TGTGCCAGCAGTTTGTTTGCGGGAGGGTTCAATGAGCAGTTCTTC.

The chain recombines TRBV6-6 with TRBJ2-6; no reliable D call. Trimming removed 0 bases from V and 0 bases from J, with 6 bases in between. CDR1 is MNHNY, CDR2 SVGAGI, per germline (reference sequence). This CDR3 spans 16 amino acids. The CDR3 sequence is CASSYSQSSGANVLTF. Here the CDR3 DNA reads TGTGCCAGCAGTTACTCCCAGAGCTCTGGGGCCAACGTCCTGACTTTC.

The chain carries TRBV18 and TRBJ2-1, with 7 bases fitting TRBD1. Unmatched junction bases numbered 10, after V lost 4 bases and J lost 4 bases. The germline V gene has CDR1 KGHSH and CDR2 LQKENI. This CDR3 comprises 16 residues. Written as DNA, the CDR3 is TGTGCCAGCTCACTAGCGCCAGGGACAGTATACAATGAGCAGTTCTTC. It encodes CASSLAPGTVYNEQFF.

This clone has a single count. The chain carries TRBV6-6 and TRBJ1-6, with 7 bases fitting TRBD1. The CDR3 totals 15 residues. The junction had 9 bases not matched to a gene; V was cut back by 6 bases and J by 7 bases. Germline assignment: CDR1 MNHNY and CDR2 SVGAGI (reference sequence). The CDR3: CASSRGQAGNSPLHF. CDR3 nucleotides: TGTGCCAGCAGCCGCGGACAGGCAGGGAATTCACCCCTCCACTTT.

The V and J genes are TRBV29-1 and TRBJ2-3, with TRBD2 identical over 10 bases. The ends lost 7 bases at V and 0 bases at J; junction bases unmatched: 4. This CDR3 comprises 14 residues. Germline lookup yields CDR1 SQVTM and CDR2 ANQGSEA. CDR3 sequence: CSGGTSASTDTQYF. The CDR3 DNA sequence: TGCAGCGGGGGGACTAGCGCTAGCACAGATACGCAGTATTTT.

The chain couples TRBV21-1 to TRBJ1-2. TRBV21-1 is assigned pseudogene status. The CDR3 contains 13 residues. CDR3 loop: CASSKELRHGYTF. The CDR3 DNA reads as TGTGCCAGCAGCAAAGAGCTCCGGCATGGCTACACCTTC.

The V gene is TRBV11-2, the J gene TRBJ1-3; tentatively, D is TRBD1 (5 bases). The V and J ends lost 1 base and 2 bases respectively, with 9 bases between them. The germline V gene encodes CDR1 SGHAT and CDR2 FQNNGV. The CDR3 consists of 15 residues. In DNA, the CDR3 is TGTGCCAGCAGCTTAGGGGCAGGGACTGGAAACACCATATATTTT. Protein sequence: CASSLGAGTGNTIYF.

The chain recombines TRBV7-6 with TRBJ1-1, with D unresolved. This CDR3 is 12 amino acids long. The ends were cut back, 5 bases at V and 2 bases at J, with 6 bases in the middle. In germline, CDR1 is SGHVS, CDR2 FNYEAQ. The CDR3 DNA reads as TGTGCCAGCAGCAGAGACAACACTGAAGCTTTCTTT. Amino acid sequence: CASSRDNTEAFF.

The chain uses TRBV6-5 and TRBJ2-5; possibly TRBD2 for D (6 bases). The CDR3 loop spans 14 amino acids. Germline CDR1 and CDR2: MNHEY and SVGAGI. The V and J ends lost 7 bases and 4 bases respectively, with 16 bases between them. This CDR3 reads CASTGGGSGETQYF. The DNA for the CDR3 is TGTGCCAGCACCGGCGGAGGGTCGGGAGAGACCCAGTACTTC.

This clone was counted a few times. The chain combines TRBV25-1 with TRBJ2-3; 7 bases align to TRBD2. V shed 8 bases, J shed 2 bases, and the junction held 10 bases outside the gene matches. The CDR3 length is 15 residues. Looked up from germline, CDR1 is MGHDK and CDR2 is SYGVNS. The CDR3 region is CASASFAGATDTQYF. The CDR3 DNA follows: TGTGCCAGCGCCTCCTTTGCGGGAGCCACAGATACGCAGTATTTT.